Shown below are 2 T cell receptor beta chains from a single sample sequenced in a study of early T cells in non-severe SARS-CoV-2 infection. Via MiXCR, TCRdb re-called the 5' RACE reads, giving one row per CDR3 protein. The table includes more than 65,000 distinct CDR3 sequences, 13% detected once. The source material was whole blood. The receptor set was obtained from an adult who was a healthcare worker with PCR-confirmed SARS-CoV-2 infection or an uninfected control (not recorded which).

This clonotype was picked up many times. The rearrangement links TRBV7-8 to TRBJ2-7; D perhaps matches TRBD2 (5 bases). The CDR3 is 14 amino acids. Per germline, CDR1 SGHVS and CDR2 FQNEAQ. The V end was cut by 1 base, the J end by 3 bases, with 10 bases between. CDR3 amino acids: CASSLEEAFYEQYF. The CDR3 nucleotides read TGTGCCAGCAGCTTAGAGGAGGCCTTCTACGAGCAGTACTTC.

This clonotype was found many times. The genes are TRBV27 and TRBJ1-2; tentatively, D is TRBD1 (5 bases). Trimming shortened V by 2 bases and J by 7 bases, and 11 bases separated the two germline ends. The CDR3 has 13 residues. CDR1 MNHEY and CDR2 SMNVEV come from the germline V gene (reference sequence). The CDR3 here is CASSLRGVGGYTF. The CDR3 bases are TGTGCCAGCAGTTTAAGGGGAGTAGGTGGCTACACCTTC.